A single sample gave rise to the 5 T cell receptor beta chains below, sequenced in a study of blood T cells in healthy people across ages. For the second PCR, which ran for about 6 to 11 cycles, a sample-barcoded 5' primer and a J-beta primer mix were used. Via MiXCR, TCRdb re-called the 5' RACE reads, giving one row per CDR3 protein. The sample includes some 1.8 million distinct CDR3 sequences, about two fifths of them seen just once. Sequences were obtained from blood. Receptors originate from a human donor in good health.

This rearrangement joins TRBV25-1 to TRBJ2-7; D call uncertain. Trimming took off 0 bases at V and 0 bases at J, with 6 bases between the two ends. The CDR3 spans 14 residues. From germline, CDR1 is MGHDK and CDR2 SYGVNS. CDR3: CASSEYVSSYEQYF. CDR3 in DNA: TGTGCCAGCAGTGAATATGTCTCCTCCTACGAGCAGTACTTC.

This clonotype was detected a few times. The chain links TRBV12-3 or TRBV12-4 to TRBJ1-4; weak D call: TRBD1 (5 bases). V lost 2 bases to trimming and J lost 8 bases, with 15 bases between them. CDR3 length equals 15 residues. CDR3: CASSLSGTEWEKLFF. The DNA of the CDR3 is TGTGCCAGCAGTTTAAGTGGGACCGAGTGGGAAAAACTGTTTTTT.

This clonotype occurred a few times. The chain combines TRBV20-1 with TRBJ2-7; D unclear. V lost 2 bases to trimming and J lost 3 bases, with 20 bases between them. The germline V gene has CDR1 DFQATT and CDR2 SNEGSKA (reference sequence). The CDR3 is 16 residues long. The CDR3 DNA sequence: TGCAGTGCTAGAAATCCCGGTCTAACCTTGAACTACGAGCAGTACTTC. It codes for CSARNPGLTLNYEQYF.

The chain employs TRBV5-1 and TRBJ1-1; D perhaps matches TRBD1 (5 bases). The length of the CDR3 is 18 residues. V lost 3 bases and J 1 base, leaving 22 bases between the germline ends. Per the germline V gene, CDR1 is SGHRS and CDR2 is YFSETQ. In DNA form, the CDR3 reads TGCGCCAGCAGCTGGGCATTGGCGGGGGTAATTGGGAACACTGAAGCTTTCTTT. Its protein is CASSWALAGVIGNTEAFF.

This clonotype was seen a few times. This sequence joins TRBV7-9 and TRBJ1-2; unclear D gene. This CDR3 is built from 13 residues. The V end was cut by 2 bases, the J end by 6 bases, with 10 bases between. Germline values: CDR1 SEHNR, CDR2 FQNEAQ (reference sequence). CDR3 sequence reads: CASSLRRGHGYTF. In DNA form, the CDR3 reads TGTGCCAGCAGCTTAAGAAGAGGGCATGGCTACACCTTC.